This T cell receptor (beta chain) comes out of a study of blood T cell repertoires in COVID-19. Study at large: Sample material is recorded as cDNA or gDNA derived from T cells, B-cell-depleted T cells, or PBMCs.

Only in-frame clones appear in the TCRdb table, and some are missing; sequencing was by immunoSEQ multiplex PCR. The repertoire holds more than 200,000 clones, more than 85% seen once, with approximately 5.1% in the top ten. The ends lost 3 bases at V and 3 bases at J; junction bases unmatched: 6. Per germline, CDR1 MNHEY and CDR2 SMNVEV (reference sequence). CDR3 size: 16 residues. This rearrangement joins TRBV27 to TRBJ2-3, with 10 positions matching TRBD2. The sequence was obtained from a woman aged 55-69 years with COVID-19, enrolled during active disease. Specimen: peripheral blood. The CDR3 reads CASSFTIAGGTDTQYF. CDR3 nucleotide sequence: TGTGCCAGCAGTTTCACAATAGCGGGAGGTACAGATACGCAGTATTTT.